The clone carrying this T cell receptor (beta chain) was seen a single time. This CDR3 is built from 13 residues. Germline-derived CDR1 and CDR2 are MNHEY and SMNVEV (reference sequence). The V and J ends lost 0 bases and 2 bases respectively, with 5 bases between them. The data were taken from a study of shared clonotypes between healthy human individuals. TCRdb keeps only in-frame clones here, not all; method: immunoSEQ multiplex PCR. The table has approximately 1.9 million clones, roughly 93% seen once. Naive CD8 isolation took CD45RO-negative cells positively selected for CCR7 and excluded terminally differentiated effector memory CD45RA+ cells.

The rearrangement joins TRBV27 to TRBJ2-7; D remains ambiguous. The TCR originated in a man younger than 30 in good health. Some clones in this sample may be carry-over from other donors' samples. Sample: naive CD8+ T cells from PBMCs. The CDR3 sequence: CASSLSFPYEQYF. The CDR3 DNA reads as TGTGCCAGCAGTTTATCTTTCCCCTACGAGCAGTACTTC.